This T cell receptor (beta chain) is from a study of T cell responses to AZD1222 COVID-19 vaccine. The V and J ends lost 3 bases and 8 bases, in that order; junction bases with no gene match: 3. The CDR3 is 13 residues long. Germline CDR1 and CDR2: GTSNPN and SVGIG (reference sequence). The protocol was immunoSEQ multiplex PCR, while the TCRdb copy is restricted to in-frame clones and leaves out a portion. The sample consists of about 54,000 clones, 65% to 90% of them appearing once. This chain uses TRBV30 with TRBJ1-6; 8 bases agree with TRBD1. The TCR comes from an adult who received the AZD1222 COVID-19 vaccine. Sequencing was performed on peripheral blood, taken 28 days after the second AZD1222 dose. The CDR3 sequence is CAWSPGGDSPLHF. The CDR3 coding sequence is TGTGCCTGGAGCCCAGGGGGCGATTCACCCCTCCACTTT.